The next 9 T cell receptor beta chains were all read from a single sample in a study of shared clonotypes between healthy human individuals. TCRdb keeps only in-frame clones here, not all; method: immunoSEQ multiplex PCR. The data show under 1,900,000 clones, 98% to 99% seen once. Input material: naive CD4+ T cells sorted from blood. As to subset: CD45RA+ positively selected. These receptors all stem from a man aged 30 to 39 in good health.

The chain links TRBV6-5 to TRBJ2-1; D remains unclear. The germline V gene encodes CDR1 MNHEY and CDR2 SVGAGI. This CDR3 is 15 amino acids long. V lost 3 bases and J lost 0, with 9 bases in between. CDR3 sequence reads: CASSYTPISYNEQFF. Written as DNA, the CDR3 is TGTGCCAGCAGTTATACCCCCATCTCCTACAATGAGCAGTTCTTC.

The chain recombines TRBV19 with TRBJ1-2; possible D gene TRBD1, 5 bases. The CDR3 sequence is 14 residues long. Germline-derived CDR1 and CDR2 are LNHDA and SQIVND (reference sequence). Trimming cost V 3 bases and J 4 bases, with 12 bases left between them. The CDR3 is CASSMVGLSYGYTF. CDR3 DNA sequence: TGTGCCAGTAGTATGGTGGGACTGAGCTATGGCTACACCTTC.

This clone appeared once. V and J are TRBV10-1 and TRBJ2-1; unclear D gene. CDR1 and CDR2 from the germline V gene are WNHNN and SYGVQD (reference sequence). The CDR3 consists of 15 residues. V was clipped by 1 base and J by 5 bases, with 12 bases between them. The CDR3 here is CASSELKGKNNEQFF. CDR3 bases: TGCGCCAGCAGTGAGTTGAAGGGAAAGAACAATGAGCAGTTCTTC.

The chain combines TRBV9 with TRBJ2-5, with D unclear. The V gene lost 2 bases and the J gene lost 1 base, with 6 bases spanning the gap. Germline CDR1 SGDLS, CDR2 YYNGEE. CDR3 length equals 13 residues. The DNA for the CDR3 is TGTGCCAGCAGCGTCTCTCGCCAAGAGACCCAGTACTTC. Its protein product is CASSVSRQETQYF.

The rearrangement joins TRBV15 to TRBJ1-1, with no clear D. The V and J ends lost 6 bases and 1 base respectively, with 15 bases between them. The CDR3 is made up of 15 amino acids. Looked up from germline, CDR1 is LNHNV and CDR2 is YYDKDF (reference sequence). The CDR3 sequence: CATSLDLRRNTEAFF. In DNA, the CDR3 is TGTGCCACCAGTCTAGACCTACGGCGGAACACTGAAGCTTTCTTT. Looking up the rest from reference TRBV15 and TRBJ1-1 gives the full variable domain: DAMVIQNPRYQVTQFGKPVTLSCSQTLNHNVMYWYQQKSSQAPKLLFHYYDKDFNNEADTPDNFQSRRPNTSFCFLDIRSPGLGDTAMYLCATSLDLRRNTEAFFGQGTRLTVV.

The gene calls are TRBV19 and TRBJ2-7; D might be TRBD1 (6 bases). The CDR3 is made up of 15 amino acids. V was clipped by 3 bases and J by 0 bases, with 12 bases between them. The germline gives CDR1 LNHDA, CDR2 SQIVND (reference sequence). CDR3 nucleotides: TGTGCCAGTAGTATTGGGAACAGGGTCTCCTACGAGCAGTACTTC. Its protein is CASSIGNRVSYEQYF.

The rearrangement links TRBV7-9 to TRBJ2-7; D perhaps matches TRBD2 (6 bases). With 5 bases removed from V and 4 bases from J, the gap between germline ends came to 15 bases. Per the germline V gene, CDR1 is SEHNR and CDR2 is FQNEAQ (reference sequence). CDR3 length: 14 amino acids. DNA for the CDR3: TGTGCCAGCAGCCCTCACGGGGGAGGATACGAGCAGTACTTC. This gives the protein CASSPHGGGYEQYF.

CDR3 sequence reads: CASSLPLAGSSGANVLTF. CDR3 nucleotides: TGTGCCAGCAGCTTGCCTCTAGCGGGCTCCTCTGGGGCCAACGTCCTGACTTTC. The rearrangement links TRBV5-6 to TRBJ2-6; TRBD2 aligns across 8 bases. The CDR3 sequence is 18 residues long. CDR1 SGHDT and CDR2 YYEEEE come from the germline V gene. Germline trimming cut 1 base from V and 0 bases from J; bases unmatched to any gene: 6.

CDR3 protein: CTSSQDRLEPTSTDTQYF. The CDR3 nucleotides read TGCACCAGCAGCCAAGATCGACTAGAGCCCACTAGCACAGATACGCAGTATTTT. This rearrangement joins TRBV1 to TRBJ2-3; the D call in the table, TRBD2, was not verified against the DNA. TRBV1 has pseudogene status. The CDR3 runs 18 residues.